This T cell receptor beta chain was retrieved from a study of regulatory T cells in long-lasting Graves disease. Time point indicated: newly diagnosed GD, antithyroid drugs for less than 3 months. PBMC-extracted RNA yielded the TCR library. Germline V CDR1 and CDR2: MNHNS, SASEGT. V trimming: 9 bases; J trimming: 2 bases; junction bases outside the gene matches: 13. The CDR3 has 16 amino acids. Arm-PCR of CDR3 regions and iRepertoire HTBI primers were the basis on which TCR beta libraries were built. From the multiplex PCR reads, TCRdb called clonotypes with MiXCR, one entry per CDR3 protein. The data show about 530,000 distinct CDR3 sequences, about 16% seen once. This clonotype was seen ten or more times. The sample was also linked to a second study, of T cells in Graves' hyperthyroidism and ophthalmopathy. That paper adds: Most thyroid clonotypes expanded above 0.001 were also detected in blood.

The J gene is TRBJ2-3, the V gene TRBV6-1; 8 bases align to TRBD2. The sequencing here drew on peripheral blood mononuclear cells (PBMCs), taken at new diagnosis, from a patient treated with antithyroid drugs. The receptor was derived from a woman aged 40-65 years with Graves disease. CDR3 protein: CASEGRGALSTDTQYF. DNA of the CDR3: TGTGCCAGTGAGGGGCGGGGGGCCCTTTCCACAGATACGCAGTATTTT.